The clone carrying this TCR beta chain was detected only a few times. Per the authors' pipeline: Estimated nucleated cell counts came from reference gene primer amplification. TCRdb's copy holds only in-frame clones and misses some; the assay was immunoSEQ multiplex PCR. V and J calls plus clone size are reproduced from that table; the DNA served to infer D and trimming. The data show over 30,000 clones, with about 74% seen just once and around 16% held by the top ten. The CDR3 consists of 15 residues. Germline-derived CDR1 and CDR2 are MGHRA and YSYEKL. The V gene lost 10 bases and the J gene lost 1 base, with 19 bases spanning the gap. The data stem from a study of blood T cell repertoires in COVID-19. About the study: The United States, Italy and Spain provided the acute and convalescent COVID-19 samples.

Sequenced: peripheral blood. The chain is built from TRBV4-1 and TRBJ1-1; D might be TRBD1 (6 bases). This receptor was taken from a human donor in a cohort sampled during active COVID-19. The CDR3 coding sequence is TGCGCCACCCGCCGCCGGGGGGCGCGGAACACTGAAGCTTTCTTT. Translation gives CATRRRGARNTEAFF.